These T cell receptor beta chains were read from a single sample in a study of tumor and adjacent non-tumor tissue in lung cancer. From the multiplex PCR reads, TCRdb called clonotypes with MiXCR, one entry per CDR3 protein. The data hold over 110,000 distinct CDR3 sequences, with approximately 66% observed a single time. The sample was lung tumor tissue. The receptors derive from a man aged 60-69 years with small cell lung cancer. CDR3s include the opening cysteine and the closing phenylalanine or tryptophan. A D gene is named only where the DNA matches it firmly. Some rows have no size entry. The others give once, few or many, or a class for an expanded clone.

>TRBV5-1|.|TRBJ2-5|TRBD1
CAGSVGQGETQYF
TGCGCCGGCAGCGTGGGACAGGGGGAGACCCAGTACTTC
>TRBV9|.|TRBJ2-7|.
CASSVAWGYEHYF
TGTGCCAGCAGCGTAGCTTGGGGGTACGAGCACTACTTC
>TRBV4-2|once|TRBJ2-1|TRBD2
CARSQPTGGGGPVYEQFF
TGTGCCAGGAGCCAACCAACCGGTGGGGGAGGGCCGGTTTATGAGCAGTTCTTC
>TRBV28|.|TRBJ2-4|.
CASSLLGTRAIQYF
TGTGCCAGCAGTTTATTAGGGACAAGGGCAATTCAGTACTTC
>TRBV6-5|many|TRBJ2-3|.
CASSYRVGDTQYF
TGTGCCAGCAGTTACAGGGTTGGAGATACGCAGTATTTT
>TRBV6-1|.|TRBJ2-3|TRBD2
CASSERGGSGSDTQYF
TGTGCCAGCAGTGAAAGAGGCGGGAGCGGCTCAGATACGCAGTATTTT
>TRBV6-6|few|TRBJ2-5|.
CVSSRGVETQYF
TGTGTCAGCAGTCGCGGGGTGGAGACCCAGTACTTC
>TRBV29-1|.|TRBJ2-1|TRBD2
CSASGMRYNEQFF
TGCAGCGCGAGCGGGATGAGGTACAATGAGCAGTTCTTC
>TRBV6-6|once|TRBJ1-2|TRBD1
CASSYGDRTNYDYTF
TGTGCCAGTAGTTATGGGGACAGGACCAACTATGACTACACCTTC
>TRBV12-3/TRBV12-4|.|TRBJ2-1|.
CANSLIDSYNEQFF
TGTGCCAACAGTTTAATCGACTCCTACAATGAGCAGTTCTTC
>TRBV6-6|.|TRBJ2-3|TRBD2
CASSYSRLAGGFTDTQYF
TGTGCCAGCAGTTACTCGAGGCTAGCGGGAGGATTCACAGATACGCAGTATTTT
>TRBV13|.|TRBJ1-2|.
CTSSLRYYGYTF
TGTACCAGCAGCTTAAGGTACTATGGTTACACCTTC
>TRBV10-3|.|TRBJ2-1|TRBD2
CAISEGTSGSSRENNEQFF
TGTGCCATCAGTGAGGGGACTAGCGGGAGTTCACGGGAAAACAATGAGCAGTTCTTC
>TRBV13|once|TRBJ2-3|.
CASSFLLTAPQYF
TGTGCCAGCAGCTTCCTTTTGACGGCCCCGCAGTATTTT
>TRBV11-2|many|TRBJ1-5|.
CASSSDANQPQHF
TGTGCCAGCAGCTCCGACGCGAATCAGCCCCAGCATTTT
>TRBV30|.|TRBJ1-5|.
CAWSVRGDVNQPHHF
TGTGCCTGGAGTGTACGTGGGGACGTCAATCAGCCCCATCATTTT
>TRBV29-1|medium-sized|TRBJ2-7|.
CSVVQTERRGEQYF
TGCAGCGTTGTTCAGACAGAGAGGAGAGGCGAGCAGTACTTC
>TRBV11-2|.|TRBJ2-1|TRBD2
CASSSGLAKGPYNEQFF
TGTGCGAGCAGCTCGGGACTAGCGAAAGGGCCCTACAATGAGCAGTTCTTC
>TRBV11-1|medium-sized|TRBJ2-1|.
CASSLVAASYNEQFF
TGTGCCAGCAGCTTAGTCGCGGCATCCTACAATGAGCAGTTCTTC
>TRBV20-1|many|TRBJ2-2|TRBD1
CSARRQGANTGELFF
TGCAGTGCTAGGAGGCAGGGGGCGAACACCGGGGAGCTGTTTTTT
>TRBV20-1|.|TRBJ2-7|.
CSASSRAYEEYF
TGCAGTGCTAGTAGCAGGGCCTACGAGGAGTACTTC
>TRBV11-2|.|TRBJ1-3|.
CASGLVAGNAIYF
TGTGCCAGCGGCTTAGTGGCCGGAAACGCCATATATTTT
>TRBV12-3/TRBV12-4|.|TRBJ2-1|TRBD1
CASTRGTASYNGQFF
TGTGCCAGCACCCGAGGGACAGCTAGCTACAATGGCCAGTTCTTC
>TRBV28|.|TRBJ2-1|.
CASRLPPVGSYNEQFF
TGTGCCAGCAGGTTGCCCCCAGTCGGGTCCTACAATGAGCAGTTCTTC